The 5 T cell receptor beta chains given below trace back to one sample, sequenced in a study of CD4 and CD8 cells across lung adenocarcinoma regions. One entry per CDR3 protein, called by TCRdb with MiXCR from the PCR reads. This sample carries around 11,000 distinct CDR3 sequences, approximately 53% of them seen once, and the ten largest clones take less than 20%. The sequenced sample was CD4+ T cells from the center of a lung tumor. The receptors derive from a male donor with lung adenocarcinoma. The CD4 and CD8 labels of this study may be unreliable.

This clonotype was seen only a few times. The rearrangement joins TRBV6-1 to TRBJ2-1; 7 bases map to TRBD2. Germline loops: CDR1 MNHNS, CDR2 SASEGT. The J segment lost 7 bases and the V segment lost 8 bases, leaving 8 bases of the junction unmatched. CDR3 size: 13 residues. The CDR3 DNA reads TGTGCCAGCGGGCGGGAGTTTCCAAATGAGCAGTTCTTC. Protein sequence: CASGREFPNEQFF.

This clonotype was counted between two and nine times. The CDR3 DNA reads TGTGCCAGCAGGAAGACTAGCGGCGCCTACGAGCAGTACTTC. Translated, it gives CASRKTSGAYEQYF. This rearrangement joins TRBV6-1 to TRBJ2-5; TRBD2 aligns across 9 bases. The end of the DNA fits TRBJ2-7 better, so the J call may be wrong. The length of the CDR3 is 14 residues. Germline V gene lookup returns CDR1 MNHNS and CDR2 SASEGT.

The chain employs TRBV9 and TRBJ2-3; D gene unclear. There are 15 residues in the CDR3. Germline CDR1 SGDLS, CDR2 YYNGEE. Trimming removed 0 bases from V and 0 bases from J, with 8 bases in between. CDR3 bases: TGTGCCAGCAGCGTAGAAAAAGTTAGCACAGATACGCAGTATTTT. Protein sequence: CASSVEKVSTDTQYF.

This clonotype was detected many times. The chain links TRBV11-2 to TRBJ2-1, with D uncertain. Trimming took 1 base from V and 7 from J, leaving 2 bases between them. The CDR3 has 11 amino acids. Per the germline V gene, CDR1 is SGHAT and CDR2 is FQNNGV. CDR3 sequence (DNA): TGTGCCAGCAGCTTAGCAAATGAGCAGTTCTTC. Translation: CASSLANEQFF.

The CDR3 loop reads CASSTSGSYNEQFF. The CDR3, as DNA: TGTGCCAGCAGTACTAGCGGGAGCTACAATGAGCAGTTCTTC. V gene TRBV6-5 combines with J gene TRBJ2-1; TRBD2 agrees at 11 bases. J lost 3 bases, V lost 5 bases, and 0 bases had no gene match. The CDR3 length is 14 residues. Per germline, CDR1 MNHEY and CDR2 SVGAGI.